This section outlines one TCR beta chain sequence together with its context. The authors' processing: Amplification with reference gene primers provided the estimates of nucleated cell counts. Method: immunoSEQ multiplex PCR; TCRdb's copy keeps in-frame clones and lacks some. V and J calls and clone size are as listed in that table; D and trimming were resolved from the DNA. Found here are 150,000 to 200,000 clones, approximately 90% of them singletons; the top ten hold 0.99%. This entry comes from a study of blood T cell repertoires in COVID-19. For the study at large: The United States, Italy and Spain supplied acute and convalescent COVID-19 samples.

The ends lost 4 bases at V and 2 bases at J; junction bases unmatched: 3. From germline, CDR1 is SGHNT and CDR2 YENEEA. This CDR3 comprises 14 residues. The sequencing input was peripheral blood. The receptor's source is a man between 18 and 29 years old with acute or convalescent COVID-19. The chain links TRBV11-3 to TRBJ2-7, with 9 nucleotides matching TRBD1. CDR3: CASSSGTGTYEQYF. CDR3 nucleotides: TGTGCCAGCAGCTCCGGGACAGGGACCTACGAGCAGTACTTC.